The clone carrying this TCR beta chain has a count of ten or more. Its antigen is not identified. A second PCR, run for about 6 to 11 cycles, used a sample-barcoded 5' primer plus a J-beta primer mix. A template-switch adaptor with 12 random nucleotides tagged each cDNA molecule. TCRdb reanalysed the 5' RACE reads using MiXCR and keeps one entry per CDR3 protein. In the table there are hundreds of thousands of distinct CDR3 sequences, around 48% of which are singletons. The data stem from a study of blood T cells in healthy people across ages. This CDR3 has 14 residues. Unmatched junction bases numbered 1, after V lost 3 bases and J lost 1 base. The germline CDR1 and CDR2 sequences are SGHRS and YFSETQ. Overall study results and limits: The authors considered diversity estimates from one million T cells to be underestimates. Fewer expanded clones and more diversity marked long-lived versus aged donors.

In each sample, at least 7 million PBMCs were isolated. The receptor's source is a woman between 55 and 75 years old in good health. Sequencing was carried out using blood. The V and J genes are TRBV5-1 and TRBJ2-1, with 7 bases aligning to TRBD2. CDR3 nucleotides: TGCGCCAGCAGCTCGGGACTATCCTACAATGAGCAGTTCTTC. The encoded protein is CASSSGLSYNEQFF. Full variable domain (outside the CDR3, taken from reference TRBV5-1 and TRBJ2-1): KAGVTQTPRYLIKTRGQQVTLSCSPISGHRSVSWYQQTPGQGLQFLFEYFSETQRNKGNFPGRFSGRQFSNSRSEMNVSTLELGDSALYLCASSSGLSYNEQFFGPGTRLTVL.